This TCR beta chain appears in the sequencing data of a study of blood T cell repertoires in COVID-19. With V trimmed by 0 bases and J by 4 bases, 4 bases remained unmatched. This CDR3 contains 15 residues. Germline V gene data show CDR1 as SGHRS and CDR2 as YFSETQ. Data came from immunoSEQ multiplex PCR; TCRdb stores just in-frame clones and leaves some out. The data show about 70,000 clones, with about 80% seen just once and around a sixth held by the top ten. This TCR came from a man between 65 and 85 years old who had recovered from COVID-19. The specimen sequenced was peripheral blood. The chain couples TRBV5-1 to TRBJ1-1; 9 bases line up with TRBD1. For the CDR3, the DNA is TGCGCCAGCAGCTTGGGGGACAGGGCACTCACTGAAGCTTTCTTT. Translated: CASSLGDRALTEAFF.